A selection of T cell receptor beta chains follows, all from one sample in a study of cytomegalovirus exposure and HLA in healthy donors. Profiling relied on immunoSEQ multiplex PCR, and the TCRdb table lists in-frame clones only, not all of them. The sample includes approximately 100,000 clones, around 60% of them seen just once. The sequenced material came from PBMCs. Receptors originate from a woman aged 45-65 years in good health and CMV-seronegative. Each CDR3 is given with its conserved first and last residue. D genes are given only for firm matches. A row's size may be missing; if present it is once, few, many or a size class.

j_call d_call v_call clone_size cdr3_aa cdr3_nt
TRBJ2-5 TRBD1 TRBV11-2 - CASSRQGTAETQYF TGTGCCAGCAGTCGACAAGGGACAGCGGAGACCCAGTACTTC
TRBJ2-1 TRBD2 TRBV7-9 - CASSFSGGAGIGSYNEQFF TGTGCCAGCAGCTTTAGTGGGGGAGCGGGAATCGGTTCCTACAATGAGCAGTTCTTC
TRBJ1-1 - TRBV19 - CASSPPTGMGDTEAFF TGTGCCAGTAGTCCCCCGACGGGGATGGGTGACACTGAAGCTTTCTTT
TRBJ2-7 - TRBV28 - CASSPDTYEQYF TGTGCCAGCAGTCCTGACACCTACGAGCAGTACTTC
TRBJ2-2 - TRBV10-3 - CAISDRDQSISGELFF TGTGCCATCAGTGACAGGGATCAATCCATATCCGGGGAGCTGTTTTTT
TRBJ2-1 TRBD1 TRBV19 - CASSTRTGKVGEQFF TGTGCCAGTAGTACCCGGACAGGTAAGGTCGGTGAGCAGTTCTTC
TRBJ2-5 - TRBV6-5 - CASRRIRSSRETQYF TGTGCCAGCAGGCGGATCCGAAGTTCCCGAGAGACCCAGTACTTC
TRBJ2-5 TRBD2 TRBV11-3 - CASSFARGSETQYF TGTGCCAGCAGCTTCGCGCGGGGGAGTGAGACCCAGTACTTC
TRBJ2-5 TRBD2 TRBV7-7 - CASSWLAGGQETQYF TGTGCTAGCAGCTGGCTAGCGGGGGGGCAAGAGACCCAGTACTTC
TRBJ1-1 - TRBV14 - CASSQSEGAFF TGTGCCAGCAGCCAATCCGAGGGAGCTTTCTTT
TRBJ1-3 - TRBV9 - CASSVEFSSGNTIYF TGTGCCAGCAGCGTAGAATTCAGTTCTGGAAACACCATATATTTT
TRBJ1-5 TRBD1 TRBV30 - CAWSVVFSRSCRQGDQPQHF TGTGCCTGGAGTGTGGTTTTTTCTAGGAGTTGCAGACAGGGTGATCAGCCCCAGCATTTT
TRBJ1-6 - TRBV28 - CASHSSYNSPLHF TGTGCCAGCCACAGCTCCTATAATTCACCCCTCCACTTT
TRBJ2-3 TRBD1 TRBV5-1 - CASEDRGETDTQYF TGCGCCAGTGAGGACAGGGGAGAGACAGATACGCAGTATTTT
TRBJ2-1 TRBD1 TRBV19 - CASSLTTGGYNEQFF TGTGCCAGTAGTTTAACCACAGGGGGCTACAATGAGCAGTTCTTC
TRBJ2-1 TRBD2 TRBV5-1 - CASSGLAGYESYNEQFF TGCGCCAGCAGCGGACTAGCGGGTTATGAATCCTACAATGAGCAGTTCTTC
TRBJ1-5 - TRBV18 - CASSPRQISNQPQHF TGTGCCAGCTCGCCCCGACAGATTAGCAATCAGCCCCAGCATTTT
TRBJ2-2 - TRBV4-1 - CASSHERGELFF TGCGCCAGCAGCCATGAGCGGGGGGAGCTGTTTTTT
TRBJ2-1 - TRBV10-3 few CAISEGLGLFGDEQFF TGTGCCATCAGTGAGGGACTCGGCCTTTTCGGCGATGAGCAGTTCTTC
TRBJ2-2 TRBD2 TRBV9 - CASSVVTGGTGELFF TGTGCCAGCAGCGTAGTGACGGGAGGTACCGGGGAGCTGTTTTTT
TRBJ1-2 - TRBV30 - CAWSWTYGYTF TGTGCCTGGAGCTGGACTTATGGCTACACCTTC
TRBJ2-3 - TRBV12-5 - CASGLVIGSPSGTDTQYF TGTGCTAGTGGTTTGGTAATCGGGAGTCCCTCGGGCACAGATACGCAGTATTTT
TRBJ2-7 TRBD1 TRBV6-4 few CASSDGAGQGYEQYF TGTGCCAGCAGTGACGGAGCCGGACAGGGTTACGAGCAGTACTTC
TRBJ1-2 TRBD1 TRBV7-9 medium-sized CASRTGGVGYTF TGTGCCAGCAGGACAGGGGGCGTTGGCTACACCTTC
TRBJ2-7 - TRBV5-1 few CASSSRDNWQNEQYF TGCGCCAGCAGCTCCCGGGACAACTGGCAGAACGAGCAGTACTTC